A selection of T cell receptor beta chains follows, all from one sample in a study of molecular identifiers for immune sequencing clone quantification. TCRdb passed the PCR reads through MiXCR, listing each CDR3 protein once. The data hold about 510,000 distinct CDR3 sequences, with about a quarter observed a single time. The sample comprised naive CD8+ T cells from blood, with Jurkat cell RNA spiked in. The receptors come from a human donor in good health. Some libraries in this study had Jurkat cell RNA spiked in. CDR3s include the opening cysteine and the closing phenylalanine or tryptophan. The D gene is left open where the match is weak. The size of a clone is reported for some rows only, either as once, few or many, or as a class for expanded clones.

D gene: -
J gene: TRBJ2-7
V gene: TRBV27
clone size: many
CDR3 DNA: TGTGCCAGCAGCTTACAGGGAACTGAGTACGAGCAGTACTTC
CDR3 protein: CASSLQGTEYEQYF

D gene: -
J gene: TRBJ2-3
V gene: TRBV4-3
clone size: few
CDR3 DNA: TGCGCCAGCAGCCAAGATAGGGCTTCCAGGACAGATACGCAGTATTTT
CDR3 protein: CASSQDRASRTDTQYF

D gene: -
J gene: TRBJ2-5
V gene: TRBV7-3
clone size: -
CDR3 DNA: TGTGCCAGCAGCTCCCTGGGACTGCCAGAGACCCAGTACTTC
CDR3 protein: CASSSLGLPETQYF

D gene: TRBD1
J gene: TRBJ2-6
V gene: TRBV27
clone size: many
CDR3 DNA: TGTGCCAGCAGTATAGGGGGCGCCGGTCCTGGGGCCAACGTCCTGACTTTC
CDR3 protein: CASSIGGAGPGANVLTF

D gene: TRBD1
J gene: TRBJ2-1
V gene: TRBV2
clone size: many
CDR3 DNA: TGTGCCAGCAGCTGGAGTCCGCAGGGGGCGCGCGATGAGCAGTTCTTC
CDR3 protein: CASSWSPQGARDEQFF

D gene: -
J gene: TRBJ2-1
V gene: TRBV5-6
clone size: -
CDR3 DNA: TGTGCCAGCAGCCCGGTCGATCCGGATGAGCAGTTCTTC
CDR3 protein: CASSPVDPDEQFF

D gene: -
J gene: TRBJ1-5
V gene: TRBV4-3
clone size: few
CDR3 DNA: TGCGCCAGCAGCCAAGACCTAGGGACGGCCAATCAGCCCCAGCATTTT
CDR3 protein: CASSQDLGTANQPQHF

D gene: -
J gene: TRBJ1-1
V gene: TRBV27
clone size: -
CDR3 DNA: TGTGCCAGCAGCCAGGGGACACGGGTTTTCTTT
CDR3 protein: CASSQGTRVFF

D gene: TRBD2
J gene: TRBJ2-4
V gene: TRBV7-9
clone size: many
CDR3 DNA: TGTGCCAGCAGCCCCCCCCTAGCGGGAGGTAAAAACATTCAGTACTTC
CDR3 protein: CASSPPLAGGKNIQYF

D gene: -
J gene: TRBJ2-3
V gene: TRBV12-3/TRBV12-4
clone size: -
CDR3 DNA: TGTGCCAGCAGTTTAGCGATGAAAGATACGCAGTATTTT
CDR3 protein: CASSLAMKDTQYF

D gene: TRBD2
J gene: TRBJ2-3
V gene: TRBV4-1
clone size: few
CDR3 DNA: TGCGCCAGCAGCCAAGATCAAGCTAGCGGGGTCACAGATACGCAGTATTTT
CDR3 protein: CASSQDQASGVTDTQYF

D gene: -
J gene: TRBJ1-1
V gene: TRBV28
clone size: many
CDR3 DNA: TGTGCCAGCAGCAGGGTCGAGGAGACTGAAGCTTTCTTT
CDR3 protein: CASSRVEETEAFF

D gene: TRBD1
J gene: TRBJ2-7
V gene: TRBV7-8
clone size: -
CDR3 DNA: TGTGCCAGCAGCTCTGGGACAGAAGGGAACGAGCAGTACTTC
CDR3 protein: CASSSGTEGNEQYF

D gene: -
J gene: TRBJ2-1
V gene: TRBV2
clone size: few
CDR3 DNA: TGTGCCAGCAGTGAATGGGGAACACCATCCGACAGTGAGCAGTTCTTC
CDR3 protein: CASSEWGTPSDSEQFF

D gene: TRBD1
J gene: TRBJ2-7
V gene: TRBV20-1
clone size: many
CDR3 DNA: TGCAGTGCTAGCGAGACAGGGGGCGACTTCTACGAGCAGTACTTC
CDR3 protein: CSASETGGDFYEQYF

D gene: -
J gene: TRBJ2-7
V gene: TRBV7-6
clone size: few
CDR3 DNA: TGTGCCAGCAGCCCTCTCACAGACAACTTCTACGAGCAGTACTTC
CDR3 protein: CASSPLTDNFYEQYF

D gene: TRBD1
J gene: TRBJ1-1
V gene: TRBV6-6
clone size: many
CDR3 DNA: TGTGCCAGCGATGACTGGACAGGGATAACTGAAGCTTTCTTT
CDR3 protein: CASDDWTGITEAFF

D gene: TRBD1
J gene: TRBJ2-7
V gene: TRBV27
clone size: few
CDR3 DNA: TGTGCCAGCAGTTCACCACGACAGGGGAAAGGCGAGCAGTACTTC
CDR3 protein: CASSSPRQGKGEQYF

D gene: -
J gene: TRBJ1-2
V gene: TRBV5-3
clone size: -
CDR3 DNA: TGTGCCAGCAGCTCCAAAATGGAGGGCTACACCTTC
CDR3 protein: CASSSKMEGYTF

D gene: -
J gene: TRBJ2-7
V gene: TRBV18
clone size: -
CDR3 DNA: TGTGCCAGTTCAAACCCCGAGACAGGTCTCGAGCAGTACTTC
CDR3 protein: CASSNPETGLEQYF

D gene: -
J gene: TRBJ2-7
V gene: TRBV30
clone size: many
CDR3 DNA: TGTGCCTGGGGTACAGCGGAGCAGTACTTC
CDR3 protein: CAWGTAEQYF

D gene: -
J gene: TRBJ1-5
V gene: TRBV6-2/TRBV6-3
clone size: -
CDR3 DNA: TGTGCCAGCAGCCACCCTAATCAGCCCCAGCATTTT
CDR3 protein: CASSHPNQPQHF

D gene: TRBD1
J gene: TRBJ2-7
V gene: TRBV6-5
clone size: -
CDR3 DNA: TGTGCCAGCAGTTACCGGGCAGGGGGCTACGAGCAGTACTTC
CDR3 protein: CASSYRAGGYEQYF

D gene: TRBD2
J gene: TRBJ2-2
V gene: TRBV15
clone size: few
CDR3 DNA: TGTGCCACCAGCAGAGATTTGGGGGGGGCCGGGGAGCTGTTTTTT
CDR3 protein: CATSRDLGGAGELFF